Below are 10 T cell receptor beta chains sequenced from a single sample in a study of cytomegalovirus exposure and HLA in healthy donors. Primers included in the PCR were 60 Vbeta and 13 Jbeta primers. Sequenced by immunoSEQ multiplex PCR; TCRdb stores in-frame clones only, minus some. The sample holds over 150,000 clones, 80% seen once. The material sequenced was PBMCs. The receptors stem from a woman aged 45-60 years in good health and CMV-seropositive.

The V gene is TRBV5-6, the J gene TRBJ1-1; no clear D gene. Trimming stripped 0 bases from V and 5 bases from J, with 5 bases between. This CDR3 contains 12 residues. Germline values: CDR1 SGHDT, CDR2 YYEEEE. CDR3 coding DNA: TGTGCCAGCAGCTTGGTCGGGACTGAAGCTTTCTTT. This sequence encodes CASSLVGTEAFF.

The chain employs TRBV7-2 and TRBJ2-7; D is perhaps TRBD2 (6 bases). Trimming took 5 bases from V and 4 from J, leaving 21 bases between them. The CDR3 loop spans 16 amino acids. The germline gives CDR1 SGHTA, CDR2 FQGNSA. CDR3 sequence reads: CASSPFGAGKVYEQYF. Written as DNA, the CDR3 is TGTGCCAGCAGCCCTTTCGGCGCGGGAAAGGTATACGAGCAGTACTTC.

The V gene is TRBV19, the J gene TRBJ2-5; D gene unclear. Germline-derived CDR1 and CDR2 are LNHDA and SQIVND (reference sequence). The CDR3 length is 14 residues. With 1 base removed from V and 11 bases from J, the gap between germline ends came to 17 bases. Written as DNA, the CDR3 is TGTGCCAGTAGTATAGGATTCGAGGAGACGGAGCAGTACTTC. As protein: CASSIGFEETEQYF.

The chain has TRBV11-3 and TRBJ2-7, with D maybe TRBD2 (5 bases). Trimming removed 6 bases at V and 5 bases at J, with 11 bases between. The CDR3 is 12 residues long. The germline gives CDR1 SGHNT, CDR2 YENEEA. The CDR3 loop is CASSRGYHEQYF. The CDR3 nucleotides are TGTGCCAGCAGTAGAGGGTACCACGAGCAGTACTTC.

This chain uses TRBV6-1 with TRBJ1-3, with D possibly TRBD1 on 6 matching bases. Trimming removed 0 bases from V and 4 bases from J, with 13 bases in between. Per germline, CDR1 MNHNS and CDR2 SASEGT. The length of the CDR3 is 16 residues. CDR3 residues: CASSEALRTEGNTIYF. The CDR3 nucleotides are TGTGCCAGCAGTGAAGCGCTTCGGACAGAAGGAAACACCATATATTTT.

V usage is TRBV28 and J usage is TRBJ2-3; a possible D gene is TRBD1 (5 bases). The CDR3 extends over 15 amino acids. Trimming stripped 3 bases from V and 1 base from J, with 11 bases between. Germline assignment: CDR1 MDHEN and CDR2 SYDVKM. CDR3 nucleotide sequence: TGTGCCAGCAGTTTGCAGGGTTCGGGCACAGATACGCAGTATTTT. Residues: CASSLQGSGTDTQYF.

The chain recombines TRBV28 with TRBJ2-1, with D perhaps TRBD2 (7 bases). V lost 8 bases and J 6 bases, leaving 20 bases between the germline ends. This CDR3 has 15 amino acids. The germline V gene encodes CDR1 MDHEN and CDR2 SYDVKM. Here the CDR3 reads CASLARGAGSNEQFF. In DNA, the CDR3 is TGTGCCAGCCTCGCCCGGGGGGCCGGGTCCAATGAGCAGTTCTTC.

Only a few counts were recorded for this clone. The chain carries TRBV4-3 and TRBJ2-7; D not resolved. Germline CDR1 and CDR2: LGHNA and YSLEER. This CDR3 is 15 amino acids long. Trimming pared 1 base from V and 2 bases from J, leaving 12 bases between. The CDR3 loop is CASSQVATPAYEQYF. CDR3 nucleotide sequence: TGCGCCAGCAGCCAAGTCGCCACCCCAGCCTACGAGCAGTACTTC.

This chain connects TRBV28 to TRBJ2-1; TRBD2 is a possible D gene (6 bases). The ends were cut back, 6 bases at V and 1 base at J, with 19 bases in the middle. CDR1 MDHEN and CDR2 SYDVKM come from the germline V gene. The CDR3 loop spans 17 amino acids. This chain's CDR3 is CASSPLNKGGSYNEQFF. CDR3 sequence (DNA): TGTGCCAGCAGCCCACTAAATAAGGGAGGTTCCTACAATGAGCAGTTCTTC.

Worth noting for this clone: Sequence at one end of the junction differs from germline and may be a read error. V gene TRBV20-1 combines with J gene TRBJ1-2; 7 bases align to TRBD1. The germline CDR1 and CDR2 sequences are DFQATT and SNEGSKA (reference sequence). CDR3 length: 10 residues. This CDR3 is CSAKDRDCAF. The CDR3 DNA follows: TGCAGTGCTAAAGACAGGGATTGCGCCTTC.